This TCR beta chain was identified in a study of blood T cells in healthy people across ages. About the study: In model experiments, template switching was able to capture about one barcoded beta molecule for every two T cells that were present.

A second PCR of 7 to 11 cycles used a sample-barcoded 5' primer and a J-beta primer mix. MiXCR was run by TCRdb on the 5' RACE reads, yielding one entry per CDR3 protein. The sample includes more than 750,000 distinct CDR3 sequences, 25% to 30% of them seen just once. General study findings and limits: Both naive CD4+ cell counts and diversity were greater in long-lived donors than in aged donors.

Healthy Russian Caucasian donors spanned ages about 6 to 100 years. This CDR3 contains 16 residues. CDR1 LGHDT and CDR2 YNNKEL come from the germline V gene (reference sequence). Losses at the gene ends were 1 base for V and 0 bases for J; bases not matched to a gene: 4. At least ten counts were recorded for this clonotype. What it binds is not known. The data were also submitted as part of a second study, on T cells of mothers and their children. That publication notes: Every microgram of extracted RNA entered cDNA synthesis, 1.5 ug per 15 ul.

The TCR originated in a woman aged 40-49 years in good health. The specimen was blood. The V gene is TRBV3-1, the J gene TRBJ2-7, with 9 bases identical to TRBD1. The CDR3 loop is CASSQVGQGSSYEQYF. The CDR3, as DNA: TGTGCCAGCAGCCAAGTAGGACAGGGGAGCTCCTACGAGCAGTACTTC.